The 30 T cell receptor beta chains presented below share a single source sample, sequenced in a study of T cell responses to AZD1222 COVID-19 vaccine (dated by TCRdb to the early 2020s). The time point label, read with the paper, signifies: about 28 days (+/-7) after the second vaccine dose. The library was obtained by the immunoSEQ multiplex PCR assay. TCRdb limited this immuneACCESS table to in-frame rearrangements with V and J called. A share of clones is missing; checked studies link under half to unresolved V genes, and the rest is unexplained. For this sample the table gives just under 20,000 clones, of which approximately 81% were detected only once. More than 15% of the sample is held by the ten biggest clonotypes. The sequences come from peripheral blood, collected 28 days after the second AZD1222 dose. All receptors derive from an adult who received the AZD1222 COVID-19 vaccine.

The CDR3 DNA follows: TGTGCCAGCAGTTTATACGATACGCAGTATTTT. Protein: CASSLYDTQYF. The chain recombines TRBV27 with TRBJ2-3; D unclear. There are 11 residues in the CDR3. Germline V gives CDR1 MNHEY, CDR2 SMNVEV (reference sequence). The ends were cut back, 1 base at V and 6 bases at J, with 2 bases in the middle.

The rearrangement joins TRBV5-4 to TRBJ2-1; D is unresolved. Per germline, CDR1 SGHNT and CDR2 YYREEE (reference sequence). There are 14 residues in the CDR3. V lost 2 bases and J lost 1, with 7 bases in between. The CDR3 DNA reads as TGTGCCAGCAGCTTTCCACGGTCCTACAATGAGCAGTTCTTC. Amino acid sequence: CASSFPRSYNEQFF. The entire variable domain, with the rest obtained from reference TRBV5-4 and TRBJ2-1, is as follows: ETGVTQSPTHLIKTRGQQVTLRCSSQSGHNTVSWYQQALGQGPQFIFQYYREEENGRGNFPPRFSGLQFPNYSSELNVNALELDDSALYLCASSFPRSYNEQFFGPGTRLTVL.

The CDR3 is CASILRESYEQYF. The CDR3 region has the DNA TGCGCCAGCATACTCCGGGAGTCCTACGAGCAGTACTTC. The rearrangement joins TRBV23-1 to TRBJ2-7, with D tentatively TRBD2 (6 bases). TRBV23-1 carries the ORF label, with uncertain function. The CDR3 runs 13 residues. The V end lost 7 bases, the J end lost 1 base, and 11 bases lay between the germline ends.

This clone was detected a few times. The V call is TRBV6-1, the J call TRBJ1-3, with 8 bases fitting TRBD1. V lost 3 bases, J lost 4 bases, and 5 bases stayed unmatched. The CDR3 runs to 15 residues. Germline V gene data show CDR1 as MNHNS and CDR2 as SASEGT. In DNA form, the CDR3 reads TGTGCCAGCAGTGAGACAGGGGAAATGGGAAACACCATATATTTT. Residues: CASSETGEMGNTIYF.

The chain combines TRBV13 with TRBJ1-4; 8 bases fit TRBD1. CDR3 length: 15 amino acids. Germline trimming cut 6 bases from V and 3 bases from J; bases unmatched to any gene: 6. The germline V gene has CDR1 PRHDT and CDR2 FYEKMQ (reference sequence). CDR3 DNA: TGTGCCAGCAGGCAAAGGGACAGGCCTAATGAAAAACTGTTTTTT. It is translated as CASRQRDRPNEKLFF.

This clone appeared a few times. This rearrangement joins TRBV3-1 (or the pseudogene TRBV3-2) to TRBJ2-7; D remains ambiguous. CDR1 is LGHDT, CDR2 YNNKEL, per germline (reference sequence). Trimming left V 1 base short and J 5 bases short, with 3 bases between. This CDR3 has 11 residues. CDR3 sequence (DNA): TGTGCCAGCAGCCAAGTCGACGAGCAGTACTTC. Amino acids: CASSQVDEQYF.

The chain is built from TRBV25-1 and TRBJ2-2, with a possible D match to TRBD1 (6 bases). The length of the CDR3 is 16 residues. Trimming left V 4 bases short and J 4 bases short, with 16 bases between. Germline assignment: CDR1 MGHDK and CDR2 SYGVNS. The CDR3 loop reads CASSAFAGVGTGELFF. CDR3 nucleotide sequence: TGTGCCAGCAGTGCGTTTGCAGGGGTGGGCACCGGGGAGCTGTTTTTT.

The chain recombines TRBV9 with TRBJ1-6; D not resolved. Germline V gene data show CDR1 as SGDLS and CDR2 as YYNGEE. The V end lost 3 bases, the J end lost 3 bases, and 16 bases lay between the germline ends. This CDR3 region has 17 residues. CDR3 protein: CASSAPPDDSYNSPLHF. CDR3 coding DNA: TGTGCCAGCAGCGCGCCCCCTGATGATAGCTATAATTCACCCCTCCACTTT.

This chain joins TRBV5-1 and TRBJ1-1; D call uncertain. The germline V and J ends were trimmed by 0 bases and 8 bases, with 14 bases remaining between them. The CDR3 has 14 residues. From germline, CDR1 is SGHRS and CDR2 YFSETQ. The CDR3 loop is CASSLARGPREAFF. The DNA for the CDR3 is TGCGCCAGCAGCTTGGCCCGCGGACCAAGAGAAGCTTTCTTT.

The chain combines TRBV7-9 with TRBJ2-1; 8 nucleotides agree with TRBD2. J was trimmed by 9 bases and V by 5 bases; bases with no gene match: 12. The germline CDR1 and CDR2 sequences are SEHNR and FQNEAQ (reference sequence). CDR3 size: 15 residues. The CDR3 loop is CASSRGTSRTPEQFF. In nucleotides, the CDR3 is TGTGCCAGCAGCCGCGGGACTAGTCGAACCCCTGAGCAGTTCTTC.

This clone was counted a few times. The CDR3 reads CASSGGFAILSGNTIYF. In DNA form, the CDR3 reads TGTGCCAGTAGTGGAGGGTTCGCGATCCTCTCTGGAAACACCATATATTTT. The chain joins TRBV19 to TRBJ1-3; no definite D call. The CDR3 sequence is 17 residues long. Germline V gene sequence: CDR1 LNHDA, CDR2 SQIVND (reference sequence). V dropped 5 bases and J dropped 0 bases, with 17 bases sitting between them. Complete variable domain (other parts from reference TRBV19 and TRBJ1-3): DGGITQSPKYLFRKEGQNVTLSCEQNLNHDAMYWYRQDPGQGLRLIYYSQIVNDFQKGDIAEGYSVSREKKESFPLTVTSAQKNPTAFYLCASSGGFAILSGNTIYFGEGSWLTVV.

CDR3 DNA sequence: TGCGCCAGCAGCCAAGAGTTGTTTGTGGATGTAAAGCGCCCACAAGAGACCCAGTACTTC. Protein sequence: CASSQELFVDVKRPQETQYF. The J gene is TRBJ2-5, the V gene TRBV4-1; D gene unclear. CDR3 length: 20 amino acids. V was trimmed by 0 bases and J by 2 bases, leaving 25 bases between them. Germline CDR1 and CDR2: MGHRA and YSYEKL.

The rearrangement joins TRBV27 to TRBJ2-1, with 7 bases matching TRBD2. The CDR3 spans 16 residues. CDR1 and CDR2 (germline): MNHEY, SMNVEV (reference sequence). J lost 4 bases, V lost 0 bases, and 6 bases had no gene match. The CDR3 region is CASSLSGLADYNEQFF. The CDR3 DNA reads as TGTGCCAGCAGTTTATCGGGCCTAGCGGATTACAATGAGCAGTTCTTC.

In this sample, this clone turned up a few times. The rearrangement links TRBV10-1 to TRBJ2-3, with a tentative D call TRBD1 (6 bases). Per germline, CDR1 WNHNN and CDR2 SYGVQD (reference sequence). This CDR3 region has 14 residues. Deletions cut 5 bases from V and 2 bases from J, with 11 bases between. CDR3 loop: CASSQDRHTDTQYF. CDR3 sequence (DNA): TGCGCCAGCAGTCAAGACAGGCACACAGATACGCAGTATTTT.

Only one count was recorded for this clone. CDR3 residues: CSVDRAGARETQYF. CDR3 DNA sequence: TGCAGCGTTGACCGAGCGGGGGCTCGAGAGACCCAGTACTTC. The V gene is TRBV29-1, the J gene TRBJ2-5; 8 bases agree with TRBD2. The CDR3 runs 14 residues. V lost 3 bases, J lost 4 bases, and 7 bases stayed unmatched. Germline V gene lookup returns CDR1 SQVTM and CDR2 ANQGSEA.

The sample holds one count of this clone. The chain employs TRBV5-8 and TRBJ1-5, with 7 bases matching TRBD1. With 4 bases clipped from V and 3 bases from J, the junction kept 7 bases outside the gene matches. This CDR3 has 15 amino acids. In germline, CDR1 is SGHTS, CDR2 YDEGEE. CDR3 nucleotides: TGTGCCAGCAGCCCCGGGACAGCACTCAATCAGCCCCAGCATTTT. Protein sequence: CASSPGTALNQPQHF. The whole variable domain, filled in from reference TRBV5-8 and TRBJ1-5, reads EAGVTQSPTHLIKTRGQQATLRCSPISGHTSVYWYQQALGLGLQFLLWYDEGEERNRGNFPPRFSGRQFPNYSSELNVNALELEDSALYLCASSPGTALNQPQHFGDGTRLSIL.

This sequence joins TRBV18 and TRBJ2-7, with D possibly TRBD2 on 6 matching bases. V shed 4 bases and J shed 0 bases, with 13 bases lying between them. The length of the CDR3 is 15 residues. Germline loops: CDR1 KGHSH, CDR2 LQKENI. CDR3 residues: CASSRGEESSYEQYF. As DNA, the CDR3 is TGTGCCAGCTCACGGGGGGAAGAGAGCTCCTACGAGCAGTACTTC.

This rearrangement joins TRBV7-6 to TRBJ2-1; the match to TRBD2 covers 9 bases. The CDR3 consists of 18 residues. After removal of 2 bases from V and 5 bases from J, the junction contained 13 bases not matched to a gene. Germline loops: CDR1 SGHVS, CDR2 FNYEAQ. For the CDR3, the DNA is TGTGCCAGCAGCTTAAAACCGAATAGCGGGAGTAGCGACAATGAGCAGTTCTTC. It specifies CASSLKPNSGSSDNEQFF.

V gene TRBV7-6 combines with J gene TRBJ1-4, with 11 bases fitting TRBD1. CDR1 is SGHVS and CDR2 is FNYEAQ in the germline V gene. This CDR3 has 17 residues. V was clipped by 2 bases and J by 12 bases; unmatched bases: 14. CDR3 nucleotide sequence: TGTGCCAGCAGCTTAAATAGCCCCGGGACAGGGGGTGGGGAACTGTTTTTT. It translates to CASSLNSPGTGGGELFF. The complete variable domain, with remaining parts taken from reference TRBV7-6 and TRBJ1-4, reads GAGVSQSPRYKVTKRGQDVALRCDPISGHVSLYWYRQALGQGPEFLTYFNYEAQQDKSGLPNDRFSAERPEGSISTLTIQRTEQRDSAMYRCASSLNSPGTGGGELFFGSGTQLSVL.

This chain connects TRBV5-1 to TRBJ2-5, with D unclear. The CDR3 is 14 residues long. The ends were cut back, 0 bases at V and 5 bases at J, with 11 bases in the middle. CDR1 SGHRS and CDR2 YFSETQ come from the germline V gene. The CDR3 DNA reads TGCGCCAGCAGCTTGGCAGCCCCCCCGGAGACCCAGTACTTC. Translating gives CASSLAAPPETQYF.

The rearrangement uses TRBV28 and TRBJ1-2; weak D call: TRBD1 (5 bases). The CDR3 totals 15 residues. V lost 7 bases and J lost 0, with 15 bases in between. Germline-derived CDR1 and CDR2 are MDHEN and SYDVKM. CDR3 sequence reads: CASNTGGITNYGYTF. CDR3 DNA sequence: TGTGCCAGCAATACAGGTGGAATTACTAACTATGGCTACACCTTC.

The chain is built from TRBV15 and TRBJ1-4; D unresolved. Germline V lookup: CDR1 LNHNV, CDR2 YYDKDF (reference sequence). This CDR3 spans 15 amino acids. Trimming shortened V by 0 bases and J by 7 bases, and 12 bases separated the two germline ends. This CDR3 reads CATSRDRGTGEKLFF. The CDR3 DNA reads as TGTGCCACCAGCAGAGATCGCGGAACGGGTGAAAAACTGTTTTTT.

CDR3 DNA: TGCGCCAGCAGCTTGGTGCTAGCGGACAACAATGAGCAGTTCTTC. Translation gives CASSLVLADNNEQFF. V is TRBV5-1 and J is TRBJ2-1; 7 positions match TRBD2. The CDR3 has 15 amino acids. The J segment lost 5 bases and the V segment lost 0 bases, leaving 5 bases of the junction unmatched. CDR1 is SGHRS, CDR2 YFSETQ, per germline.

This clone was observed a handful of times. This rearrangement joins TRBV14 to TRBJ1-1; no firm D call. This CDR3 has 13 amino acids. Germline CDR1 SGHDN, CDR2 FVKESK. V gave up 4 bases and J gave up 1 base, with 7 bases separating them. The CDR3 loop reads CASSRLRNTEAFF. The CDR3 DNA sequence: TGTGCCAGCAGCCGTTTAAGGAACACTGAAGCTTTCTTT. The whole variable domain, filled in from reference TRBV14 and TRBJ1-1, reads EAGVTQFPSHSVIEKGQTVTLRCDPISGHDNLYWYRRVMGKEIKFLLHFVKESKQDESGMPNNRFLAERTGGTYSTLKVQPAELEDSGVYFCASSRLRNTEAFFGQGTRLTVV.

This sequence joins TRBV18 and TRBJ2-7, with D perhaps matching TRBD2 (5 bases). Trimming took 2 bases from V and 5 from J, leaving 7 bases between them. CDR3 length equals 12 residues. CDR1 is KGHSH and CDR2 is LQKENI in the germline V gene. The CDR3 region is CASSPGRDEQYF. CDR3 DNA: TGTGCCAGCTCACCAGGGCGGGACGAGCAGTACTTC.

The chain is built from TRBV19 and TRBJ2-1; 10 nucleotides agree with TRBD2. This CDR3 spans 17 amino acids. Germline-derived CDR1 and CDR2 are LNHDA and SQIVND (reference sequence). The V segment lost 5 bases and the J segment 1 base; nucleotides outside the gene matches: 8. The CDR3 nucleotides read TGTGCCAGTAGTCTAGCGGGAGATACGAGATCCTACAATGAGCAGTTCTTC. This codes for CASSLAGDTRSYNEQFF.

J is TRBJ2-7 and V is TRBV19; D uncertain. Looked up from germline, CDR1 is LNHDA and CDR2 is SQIVND (reference sequence). The germline V and J ends were trimmed by 5 bases and 2 bases, with 10 bases remaining between them. The CDR3 is 13 amino acids. DNA for the CDR3: TGTGCCAGTAGTCCTCCCGGAACCTACGAGCAGTACTTC. Translation gives CASSPPGTYEQYF. The full variable domain, its missing parts supplied by reference TRBV19 and TRBJ2-7, is DGGITQSPKYLFRKEGQNVTLSCEQNLNHDAMYWYRQDPGQGLRLIYYSQIVNDFQKGDIAEGYSVSREKKESFPLTVTSAQKNPTAFYLCASSPPGTYEQYFGPGTRLTVT.

The rearrangement links TRBV4-1 to TRBJ2-3; 7 nucleotides line up with TRBD1. The CDR3 has 17 amino acids. The V gene's germline CDR1 is MGHRA and CDR2 YSYEKL. Unmatched junction bases numbered 16, after V lost 8 bases and J lost 2 bases. CDR3 protein: CASSPTQGDYDTDTQYF. In DNA form, the CDR3 reads TGCGCCAGCTCCCCAACCCAGGGGGATTACGACACAGATACGCAGTATTTT.

This chain joins TRBV4-3 and TRBJ2-1; 14 bases are shared with TRBD2. CDR3 length equals 15 residues. Per the germline V gene, CDR1 is LGHNA and CDR2 is YSLEER. Trimming took 1 base from V and 8 from J; bases not matched to a gene: 1. This chain's CDR3 is CASSQGTSGRYEQFF. CDR3 bases: TGCGCCAGCAGCCAAGGGACTAGCGGGAGGTATGAGCAGTTCTTC.

This clone was detected once. This chain uses TRBV2 with TRBJ1-1; D is unresolved. CDR3 length: 15 residues. The V gene lost 2 bases and the J gene lost 1 base, with 11 bases spanning the gap. Per germline, CDR1 SNHLY and CDR2 FYNNEI. The CDR3 DNA is TGTGCCAGCAGTGAACGCCCTATATCGAACACTGAAGCTTTCTTT. It translates to CASSERPISNTEAFF.